What follows are 18 T cell receptor beta chains derived from one specimen sequenced in a study of neurological immune-mediated disorders. MiXCR, applied by TCRdb to the 5' RACE reads, yields one record per CDR3 protein. The sample has roughly 88,000 distinct CDR3 sequences, roughly 3.5% seen once. Sequenced material: PBMCs. The source is a woman aged 45-59 years with multiple sclerosis.

This clonotype has ten or more counts. The rearrangement joins TRBV5-1 to TRBJ2-6; 8 nucleotides match TRBD2. The CDR3 consists of 17 residues. Trimming took 0 bases from V and 4 from J; bases not matched to a gene: 6. Germline V lookup: CDR1 SGHRS, CDR2 YFSETQ. The CDR3 bases are TGCGCCAGCAGCTTGGCGGGGGGGCTTGGAGGGGCCAACGTCCTGACTTTC. It encodes CASSLAGGLGGANVLTF.

In its sample, this clonotype was seen many times. This chain connects TRBV12-3 or TRBV12-4 to TRBJ2-7, with D hard to call. This CDR3 region has 12 residues. V was trimmed by 5 bases and J by 2 bases, leaving 7 bases between them. The CDR3, as DNA: TGTGCCAGCAGTCAATCTACCTACGAGCAGTACTTC. This encodes CASSQSTYEQYF.

This clonotype was seen ten or more times. The genes are TRBV7-2 and TRBJ2-6, with D possibly TRBD1 on 6 matching bases. V was cut by 3 bases and J by 0 bases, with 9 bases left in between. The CDR3 runs to 16 residues. Per the germline V gene, CDR1 is SGHTA and CDR2 is FQGNSA. In DNA form, the CDR3 reads TGTGCCAGCAGCTTGGGACACTCCTCTGGGGCCAACGTCCTGACTTTC. Protein: CASSLGHSSGANVLTF.

This clonotype has ten or more counts. The chain joins TRBV6-6 to TRBJ1-1, with D possibly being TRBD1 (5 bases). The CDR3 is 15 residues long. The germline V gene has CDR1 MNHNY and CDR2 SVGAGI (reference sequence). The V end was cut by 6 bases, the J end by 4 bases, with 18 bases between. The CDR3 DNA is TGTGCCAGCAGGGACACCTATGGGGGTAGCACTGAAGCTTTCTTT. This encodes CASRDTYGGSTEAFF.

This clonotype has ten or more counts. V usage is TRBV6-2 or TRBV6-3 and J usage is TRBJ2-5; 7 bases match TRBD2. Germline CDR1 is MNHEY and CDR2 is SVGEGT. The CDR3 spans 14 residues. V shed 6 bases, J shed 5 bases, and the junction held 9 bases outside the gene matches. The CDR3 region has the DNA TGTGCCAGCAGAACCGGGACTAACGCGGAGACCCAGTACTTC. Translation gives CASRTGTNAETQYF.

This clonotype was observed at least ten times. J is TRBJ2-1 and V is TRBV18, with no clear D. Germline V CDR1 and CDR2: KGHSH, LQKENI. The V and J ends lost 2 bases and 6 bases respectively, with 8 bases between them. This CDR3 spans 13 amino acids. The CDR3, as DNA: TGTGCCAGCTCACCAAAACTGGGCAATGAGCAGTTCTTC. Protein sequence: CASSPKLGNEQFF. Full variable domain (outside the CDR3, taken from reference TRBV18 and TRBJ2-1): NAGVMQNPRHLVRRRGQEARLRCSPMKGHSHVYWYRQLPEEGLKFMVYLQKENIIDESGMPKERFSAEFPKEGPSILRIQQVVRGDSAAYFCASSPKLGNEQFFGPGTRLTVL.

This clonotype was found many times. The rearrangement joins TRBV7-6 to TRBJ2-5; D is unclear. The CDR3 loop spans 14 amino acids. Trimming removed 4 bases from V and 0 bases from J, with 9 bases in between. CDR1 and CDR2 (germline): SGHVS, FNYEAQ. The DNA of the CDR3 is TGTGCCAGCAGCTCTCCCCGTAACCAAGAGACCCAGTACTTC. Protein: CASSSPRNQETQYF. Supplemented by reference TRBV7-6 and TRBJ2-5, the full variable domain reads GAGVSQSPRYKVTKRGQDVALRCDPISGHVSLYWYRQALGQGPEFLTYFNYEAQQDKSGLPNDRFSAERPEGSISTLTIQRTEQRDSAMYRCASSSPRNQETQYFGPGTRLLVL.

As to this clonotype: This may come from a read error, since a much larger clone is one base off. J is TRBJ1-5 and V is TRBV5-6, with D unresolved. The CDR3 extends over 15 amino acids. Looked up from germline, CDR1 is SGHDT and CDR2 is YYEEEE. V lost 2 bases to trimming and J lost 6 bases, with 15 bases between them. CDR3 amino acids: CASSFGSMKIQPQHF. The DNA of the CDR3 is TGTGCCAGCAGCTTTGGGTCCATGAAAATTCAGCCCCAGCATTTT.

This clonotype was seen at least ten times. The rearrangement links TRBV7-2 to TRBJ2-4; TRBD1 matches 12 bases. V gave up 6 bases and J gave up 7 bases; unmatched junction bases: 10. From germline, CDR1 is SGHTA and CDR2 FQGNSA. The length of the CDR3 is 16 residues. In DNA, the CDR3 is TGTGCCAGCAGGCGGACCGGGACAGGGGGCGAGAACATTCAGTACTTC. It encodes CASRRTGTGGENIQYF.

This clonotype was counted many times. The chain links TRBV5-1 to TRBJ1-2; D not resolved. Germline CDR1 and CDR2: SGHRS and YFSETQ. There are 13 residues in the CDR3. V was pared by 0 bases and J by 9 bases, with 12 bases between. CDR3 sequence reads: CASSLAGRMSYTF. CDR3 sequence (DNA): TGCGCCAGCAGCTTGGCGGGCAGAATGAGCTACACCTTC.

This clonotype was seen repeatedly, ten times or more. The genes are TRBV4-3 and TRBJ2-2; TRBD1 matches at 7 bases. Germline V CDR1 and CDR2: LGHNA, YSLEER. The CDR3 runs 17 residues. J was trimmed by 4 bases and V by 1 base; bases with no gene match: 9. CDR3 sequence (DNA): TGCGCCAGCAGCCAAGTTAAGGGGGCGCGGCGCACCGGGGAGCTGTTTTTT. It translates to CASSQVKGARRTGELFF.

A remark on this clonotype: In this CDR3 the conserved last residue, phenylalanine or tryptophan, is missing, so a read error is likely. The V and J genes are TRBV5-1 and TRBJ2-1; the match to TRBD2 covers 12 bases. J gave up 0 bases and V 0 bases, and 7 bases lay outside the gene matches. The germline V gene has CDR1 SGHRS and CDR2 YFSETQ. The CDR3 sequence is 19 residues long. This CDR3 reads CASSLDRTSGVASYNEQFN. Written as DNA, the CDR3 is TGCGCCAGCAGCTTGGATCGGACTAGCGGGGTCGCCTCCTACAATGAGCAGTTCAAC.

This clonotype was counted at least ten times. The chain is built from TRBV28 and TRBJ1-5; no clear D. The length of the CDR3 is 16 residues. With 5 bases removed from V and 2 bases from J, the gap between germline ends came to 16 bases. Germline V gene sequence: CDR1 MDHEN, CDR2 SYDVKM. CDR3 bases: TGTGCCAGCAGTCTCAAATTCGGACTGGGCAATCAGCCCCAGCATTTT. Translating gives CASSLKFGLGNQPQHF.

This clonotype was seen many times. The chain is built from TRBV20-1 and TRBJ2-7; a possible D gene is TRBD1 (6 bases). This CDR3 has 12 residues. The germline V gene has CDR1 DFQATT and CDR2 SNEGSKA (reference sequence). V was pared by 6 bases and J by 6 bases, with 15 bases between. CDR3: CSARGPSGEQYF. The CDR3 DNA reads as TGCAGTGCCAGGGGACCGAGTGGCGAGCAGTACTTC.

This clonotype was detected many times. The rearrangement uses TRBV5-1 and TRBJ2-1; TRBD1 or TRBD2 may be the D gene (5 bases each). The CDR3 sequence is 17 residues long. Deletions cut 1 base from V and 8 bases from J, with 22 bases between. The V gene's germline CDR1 is SGHRS and CDR2 YFSETQ. The CDR3, as DNA: TGCGCCAGCAGCTTGTTTTATCGGGACGAAGGCGTGGATGAGCAGTTCTTC. Protein product: CASSLFYRDEGVDEQFF.

This clonotype was counted at least ten times. The chain is built from TRBV5-5 and TRBJ2-4; no clear D gene. V lost 1 base and J lost 0, with 5 bases in between. The CDR3 totals 14 residues. Germline CDR1 reads SGHKS; CDR2 reads YYEKEE (reference sequence). The CDR3 protein is CASSLSVAKNIQYF. In DNA form, the CDR3 reads TGTGCCAGCAGCTTGTCGGTAGCCAAAAACATTCAGTACTTC.

The table lists this clonotype with many counts. This sequence joins TRBV6-2 or TRBV6-3 and TRBJ1-5, with unresolved D. The CDR3 is 15 amino acids. The germline V and J ends were trimmed by 4 bases and 0 bases, with 10 bases remaining between them. The germline gives CDR1 MNHEY, CDR2 SVGEGT. CDR3 in DNA: TGTGCCAGCAGTTTTTACCAGCTTAGCAATCAGCCCCAGCATTTT. It encodes CASSFYQLSNQPQHF.

This clonotype was counted only a few times. The chain uses TRBV6-2 or TRBV6-3 and TRBJ2-7; perhaps TRBD2 as D (5 bases). This CDR3 is built from 13 residues. Deletions cut 6 bases from V and 0 bases from J, with 9 bases between. The germline gives CDR1 MNHEY, CDR2 SVGEGT. Here the CDR3 DNA reads TGTGCCAGCAGACTAGGGATCTCCTACGAGCAGTACTTC. Translating gives CASRLGISYEQYF.